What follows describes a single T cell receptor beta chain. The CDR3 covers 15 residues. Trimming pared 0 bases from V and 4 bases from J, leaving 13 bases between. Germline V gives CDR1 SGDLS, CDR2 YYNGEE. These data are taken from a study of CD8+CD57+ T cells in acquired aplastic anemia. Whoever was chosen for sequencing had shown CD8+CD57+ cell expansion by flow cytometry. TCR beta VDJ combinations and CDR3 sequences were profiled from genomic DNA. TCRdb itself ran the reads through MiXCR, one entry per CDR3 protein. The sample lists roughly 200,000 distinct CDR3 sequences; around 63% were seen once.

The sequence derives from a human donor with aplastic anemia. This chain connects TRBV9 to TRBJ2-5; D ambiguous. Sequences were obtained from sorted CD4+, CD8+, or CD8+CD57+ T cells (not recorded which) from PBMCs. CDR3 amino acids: CASSVEGAQGETQYF. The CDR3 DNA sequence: TGTGCCAGCAGCGTAGAGGGCGCTCAAGGAGAGACCCAGTACTTC. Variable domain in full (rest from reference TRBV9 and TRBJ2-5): DSGVTQTPKHLITATGQRVTLRCSPRSGDLSVYWYQQSLDQGLQFLIQYYNGEERAKGNILERFSAQQFPDLHSELNLSSLELGDSALYFCASSVEGAQGETQYFGPGTRLLVL.